This T cell receptor beta chain is from a study of blood T cell repertoires in COVID-19. As handled by the study authors: It was from reference gene primer amplification that nucleated cell counts were estimated. TCRdb's table, derived via immunoSEQ multiplex PCR, lists solely in-frame clones and lacks some. V, J and clone size reflect that table, while D and trimming were determined from the DNA. The data show 150,000 to 200,000 clones, around nine tenths seen once. V trimming: 8 bases; J trimming: 0 bases; junction bases outside the gene matches: 22. The CDR3 consists of 22 residues. The germline CDR1 and CDR2 sequences are LNHNV and YYDKDF (reference sequence).

The rearrangement links TRBV15 to TRBJ2-2; 12 positions agree with TRBD2. The clonotype was recovered from a man between 70 and 80 years old with active or convalescent COVID-19. Sample: peripheral blood. The DNA for the CDR3 is TGTGCCACCCTTGGCCAAGGGGCTAGCGGGGGGGAGACCGAAACGAACACCGGGGAGCTGTTTTTT. Protein sequence: CATLGQGASGGETETNTGELFF.